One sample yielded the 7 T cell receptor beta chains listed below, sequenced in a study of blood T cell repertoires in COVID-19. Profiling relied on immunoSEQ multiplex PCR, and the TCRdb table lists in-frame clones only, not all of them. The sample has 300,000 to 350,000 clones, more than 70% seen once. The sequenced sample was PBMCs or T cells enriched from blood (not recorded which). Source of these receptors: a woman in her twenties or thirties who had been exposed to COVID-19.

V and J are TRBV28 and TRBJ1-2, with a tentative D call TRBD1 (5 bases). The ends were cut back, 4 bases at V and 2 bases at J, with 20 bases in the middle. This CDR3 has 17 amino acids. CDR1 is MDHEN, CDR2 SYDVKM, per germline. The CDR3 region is CASSSVRQGGPNYGYTF. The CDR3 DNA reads TGTGCCAGCAGTTCGGTGCGGCAGGGAGGGCCCAACTATGGCTACACCTTC.

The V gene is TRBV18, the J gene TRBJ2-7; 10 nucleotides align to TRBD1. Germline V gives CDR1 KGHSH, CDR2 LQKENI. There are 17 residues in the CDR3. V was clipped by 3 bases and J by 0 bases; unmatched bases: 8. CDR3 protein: CASSPNTGQGSSYEQYF. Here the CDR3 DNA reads TGTGCCAGCTCACCGAACACGGGACAGGGGAGCTCCTACGAGCAGTACTTC.

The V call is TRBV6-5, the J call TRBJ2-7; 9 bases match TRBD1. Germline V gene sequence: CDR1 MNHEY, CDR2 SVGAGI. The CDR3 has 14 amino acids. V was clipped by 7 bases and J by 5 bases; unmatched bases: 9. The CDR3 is CASISGTGRNEQYF. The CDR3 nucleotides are TGTGCCAGCATATCCGGGACAGGGAGGAACGAGCAGTACTTC.

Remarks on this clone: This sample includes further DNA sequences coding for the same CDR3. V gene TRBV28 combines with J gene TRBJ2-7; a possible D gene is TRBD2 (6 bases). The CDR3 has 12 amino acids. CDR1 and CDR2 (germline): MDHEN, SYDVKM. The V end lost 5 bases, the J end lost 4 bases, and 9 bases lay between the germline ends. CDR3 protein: CASSIGGYEQYF. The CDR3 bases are TGTGCCAGCAGTATAGGAGGGTACGAGCAGTACTTC.

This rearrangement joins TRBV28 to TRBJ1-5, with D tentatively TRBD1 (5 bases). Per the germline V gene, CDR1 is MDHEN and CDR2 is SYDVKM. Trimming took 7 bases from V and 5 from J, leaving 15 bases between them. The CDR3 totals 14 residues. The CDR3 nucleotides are TGTGCCAGCATTTCTTTAGGGGCGGATCAGCCCCAGCATTTT. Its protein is CASISLGADQPQHF.

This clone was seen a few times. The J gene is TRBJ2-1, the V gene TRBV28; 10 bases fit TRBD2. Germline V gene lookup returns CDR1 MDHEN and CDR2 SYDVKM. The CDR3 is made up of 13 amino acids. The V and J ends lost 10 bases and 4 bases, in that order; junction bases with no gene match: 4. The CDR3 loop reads CATRTSGYNEQFF. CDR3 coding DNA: TGTGCCACCAGGACTAGCGGATACAATGAGCAGTTCTTC.

CDR3 sequence reads: CASSRQREGTITDTQYF. DNA of the CDR3: TGTGCCAGCAGCCGTCAGCGGGAGGGGACCATCACAGATACGCAGTATTTT. The rearrangement uses TRBV7-3 and TRBJ2-3; 10 bases fit TRBD2. V shed 5 bases and J 2 bases; nucleotides not matched to a gene: 10. CDR3 length: 17 amino acids. Germline V CDR1 and CDR2: SGHTA, FQGTGA.